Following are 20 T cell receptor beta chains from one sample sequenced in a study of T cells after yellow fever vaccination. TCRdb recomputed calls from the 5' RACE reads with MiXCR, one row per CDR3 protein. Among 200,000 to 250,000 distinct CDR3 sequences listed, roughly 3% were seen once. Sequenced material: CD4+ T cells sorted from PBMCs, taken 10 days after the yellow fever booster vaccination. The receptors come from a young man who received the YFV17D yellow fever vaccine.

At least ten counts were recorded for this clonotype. The CDR3 loop reads CASSFGDRETQYF. DNA for the CDR3: TGTGCCAGCAGCTTCGGGGATAGAGAGACCCAGTACTTC. The chain joins TRBV7-2 to TRBJ2-5, with D possibly being TRBD2 (5 bases). The length of the CDR3 is 13 residues. The V end was cut by 3 bases, the J end by 4 bases, with 9 bases between. The germline CDR1 and CDR2 sequences are SGHTA and FQGNSA.

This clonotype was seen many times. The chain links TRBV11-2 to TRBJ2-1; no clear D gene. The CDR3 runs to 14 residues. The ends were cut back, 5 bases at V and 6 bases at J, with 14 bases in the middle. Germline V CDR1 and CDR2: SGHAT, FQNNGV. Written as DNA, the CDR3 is TGTGCCAGCAGCCTCCGGGCCTCCCCCAATGAGCAGTTCTTC. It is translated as CASSLRASPNEQFF. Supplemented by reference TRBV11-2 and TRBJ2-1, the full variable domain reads EAGVAQSPRYKIIEKRQSVAFWCNPISGHATLYWYQQILGQGPKLLIQFQNNGVVDDSQLPKDRFSAERLKGVDSTLKIQPAKLEDSAVYLCASSLRASPNEQFFGPGTRLTVL.

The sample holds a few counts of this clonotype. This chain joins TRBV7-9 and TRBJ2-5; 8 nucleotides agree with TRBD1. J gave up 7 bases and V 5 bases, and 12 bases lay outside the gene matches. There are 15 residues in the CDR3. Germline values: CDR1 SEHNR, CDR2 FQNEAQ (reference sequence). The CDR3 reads CASSHSLDRVVTQYF. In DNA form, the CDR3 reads TGTGCCAGCAGCCACAGCCTGGACAGGGTCGTGACCCAGTACTTC.

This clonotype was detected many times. The CDR3 region has the DNA TGTGCCAGCAGCCAAAACAGGGAAGGCTACACCTTC. This translates into CASSQNREGYTF. V gene TRBV3-1 combines with J gene TRBJ1-2; a possible D gene is TRBD1 (6 bases). Germline assignment: CDR1 LGHDT and CDR2 YNNKEL (reference sequence). This CDR3 region has 12 residues. Between the trimmed V and J ends, which lost 2 bases and 8 bases, there was a span of 9 bases.

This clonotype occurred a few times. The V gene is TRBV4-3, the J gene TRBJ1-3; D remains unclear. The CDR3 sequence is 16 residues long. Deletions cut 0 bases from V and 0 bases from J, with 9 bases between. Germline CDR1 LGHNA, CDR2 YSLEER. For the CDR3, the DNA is TGCGCCAGCAGCCAAGATTCGGGGAGCTCTGGAAACACCATATATTTT. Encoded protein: CASSQDSGSSGNTIYF.

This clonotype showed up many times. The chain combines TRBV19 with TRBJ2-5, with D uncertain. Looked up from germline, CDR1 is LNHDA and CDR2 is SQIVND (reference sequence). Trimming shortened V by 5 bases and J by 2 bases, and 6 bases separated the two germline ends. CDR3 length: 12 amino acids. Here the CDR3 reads CASSSAQETQYF. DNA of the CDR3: TGTGCCAGTAGTTCTGCACAAGAGACCCAGTACTTC. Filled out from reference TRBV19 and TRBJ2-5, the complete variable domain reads DGGITQSPKYLFRKEGQNVTLSCEQNLNHDAMYWYRQDPGQGLRLIYYSQIVNDFQKGDIAEGYSVSREKKESFPLTVTSAQKNPTAFYLCASSSAQETQYFGPGTRLLVL.

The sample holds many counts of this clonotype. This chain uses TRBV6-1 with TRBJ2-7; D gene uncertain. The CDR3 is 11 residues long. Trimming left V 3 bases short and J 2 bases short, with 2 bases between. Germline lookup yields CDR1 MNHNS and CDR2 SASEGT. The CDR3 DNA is TGTGCCAGCAGTGAGACCTACGAGCAGTACGTC. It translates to CASSETYEQYV.

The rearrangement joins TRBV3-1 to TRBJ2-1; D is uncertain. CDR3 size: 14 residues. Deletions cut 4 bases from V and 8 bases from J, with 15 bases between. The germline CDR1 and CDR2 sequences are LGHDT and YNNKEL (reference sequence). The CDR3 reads CASSLYAGGYEQFF. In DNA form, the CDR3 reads TGTGCCAGCAGCCTATATGCTGGCGGTTATGAGCAGTTCTTC.

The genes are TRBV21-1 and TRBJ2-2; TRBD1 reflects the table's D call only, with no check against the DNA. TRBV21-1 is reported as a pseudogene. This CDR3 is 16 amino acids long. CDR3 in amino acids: CASSKAEGADTGELFF. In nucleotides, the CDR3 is TGTGCCAGCAGCAAAGCTGAGGGGGCGGACACCGGGGAGCTGTTTTTT.

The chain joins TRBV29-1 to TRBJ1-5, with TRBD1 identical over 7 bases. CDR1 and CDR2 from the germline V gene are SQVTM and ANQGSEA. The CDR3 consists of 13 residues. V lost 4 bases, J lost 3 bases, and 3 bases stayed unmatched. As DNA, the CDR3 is TGCAGCGTTGCACAGGGGAACAATCAGCCCCAGCATTTT. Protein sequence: CSVAQGNNQPQHF.

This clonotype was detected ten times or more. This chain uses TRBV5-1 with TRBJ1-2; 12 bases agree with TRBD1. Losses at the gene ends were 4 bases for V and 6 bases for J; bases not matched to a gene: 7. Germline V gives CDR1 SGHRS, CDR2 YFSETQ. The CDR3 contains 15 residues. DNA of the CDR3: TGCGCCAGCAGCGCGGGACAGGGGGCCCCCAATGGCTACACCTTC. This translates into CASSAGQGAPNGYTF.

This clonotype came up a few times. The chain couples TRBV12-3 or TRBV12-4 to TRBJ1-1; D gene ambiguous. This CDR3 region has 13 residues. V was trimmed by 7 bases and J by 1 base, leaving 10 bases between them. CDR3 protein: CASTRTENTEAFF. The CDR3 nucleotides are TGTGCCAGCACAAGGACGGAGAACACTGAAGCTTTCTTT.

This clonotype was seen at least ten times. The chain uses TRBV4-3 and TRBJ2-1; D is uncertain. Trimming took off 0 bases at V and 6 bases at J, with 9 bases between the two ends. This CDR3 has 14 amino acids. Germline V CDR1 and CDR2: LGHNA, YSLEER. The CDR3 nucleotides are TGCGCCAGCAGCCAAGAGATTAGGATCAATGAGCAGTTCTTC. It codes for CASSQEIRINEQFF.

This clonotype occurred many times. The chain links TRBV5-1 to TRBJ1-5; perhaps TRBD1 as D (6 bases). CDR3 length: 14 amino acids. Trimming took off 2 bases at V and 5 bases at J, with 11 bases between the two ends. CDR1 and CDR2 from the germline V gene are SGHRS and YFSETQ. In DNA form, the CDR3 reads TGCGCCAGCAGCTTCGGGGGCCCCCATCAGCCCCAGCATTTT. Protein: CASSFGGPHQPQHF. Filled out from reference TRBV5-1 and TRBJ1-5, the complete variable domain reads KAGVTQTPRYLIKTRGQQVTLSCSPISGHRSVSWYQQTPGQGLQFLFEYFSETQRNKGNFPGRFSGRQFSNSRSEMNVSTLELGDSALYLCASSFGGPHQPQHFGDGTRLSIL.

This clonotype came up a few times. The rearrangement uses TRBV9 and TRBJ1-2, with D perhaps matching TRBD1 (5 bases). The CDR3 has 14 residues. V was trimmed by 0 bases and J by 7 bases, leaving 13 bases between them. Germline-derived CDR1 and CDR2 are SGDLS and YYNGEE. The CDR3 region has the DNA TGTGCCAGCAGCGTAGAAGTGACAGCAGGTGGCTACACCTTC. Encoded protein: CASSVEVTAGGYTF. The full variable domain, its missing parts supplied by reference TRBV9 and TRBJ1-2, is DSGVTQTPKHLITATGQRVTLRCSPRSGDLSVYWYQQSLDQGLQFLIQYYNGEERAKGNILERFSAQQFPDLHSELNLSSLELGDSALYFCASSVEVTAGGYTFGSGTRLTVV.

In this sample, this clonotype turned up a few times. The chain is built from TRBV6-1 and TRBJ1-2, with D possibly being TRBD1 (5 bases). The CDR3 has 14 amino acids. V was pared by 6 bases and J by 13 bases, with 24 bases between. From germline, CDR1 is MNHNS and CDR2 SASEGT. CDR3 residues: CASSSTEGPNVCTF. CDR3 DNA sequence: TGTGCCAGCAGCTCGACAGAAGGGCCCAATGTGTGCACCTTC.

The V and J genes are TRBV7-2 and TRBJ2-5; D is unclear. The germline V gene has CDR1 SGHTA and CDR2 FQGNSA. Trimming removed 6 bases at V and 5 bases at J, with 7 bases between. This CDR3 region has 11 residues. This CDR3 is CASSTWETQYF. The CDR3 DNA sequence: TGTGCCAGCAGTACTTGGGAGACCCAGTACTTC.

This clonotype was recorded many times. The CDR3 reads CASRHRRLNTEAFF. Written as DNA, the CDR3 is TGTGCCAGCAGACACCGGAGGCTGAACACTGAAGCTTTCTTT. V gene TRBV12-3 or TRBV12-4 combines with J gene TRBJ1-1, with D uncertain. V was clipped by 6 bases and J by 0 bases, with 11 bases between them. The CDR3 runs to 14 residues.

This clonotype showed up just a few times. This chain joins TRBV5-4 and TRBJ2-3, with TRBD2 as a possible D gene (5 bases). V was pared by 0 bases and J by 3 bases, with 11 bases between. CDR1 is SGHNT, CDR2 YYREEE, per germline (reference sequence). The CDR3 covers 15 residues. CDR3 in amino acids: CASSLDPGETDTQYF. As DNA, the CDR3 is TGTGCCAGCAGCTTGGATCCCGGGGAAACAGATACGCAGTATTTT.

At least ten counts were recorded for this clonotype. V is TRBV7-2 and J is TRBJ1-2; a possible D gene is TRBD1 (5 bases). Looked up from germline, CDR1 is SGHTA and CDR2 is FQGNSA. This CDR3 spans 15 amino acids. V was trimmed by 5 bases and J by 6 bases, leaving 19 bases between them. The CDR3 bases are TGTGCCAGCAGCCAGGCGGTGGGGCTTAAGCATGGCTACACCTTC. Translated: CASSQAVGLKHGYTF.